This TCR beta chain was sequenced during a study of T-cell reconstitution after alpha-beta-depleted transplantation in children. Germline loops: CDR1 MNHEY, CDR2 SMNVEV (reference sequence). V lost 4 bases, J lost 6 bases, and 16 bases lay in between. The CDR3 sequence is 15 residues long. Using unique molecular identifiers, the investigators prepared the TCRbeta library. TCRdb itself ran the PCR reads through MiXCR, one entry per CDR3 protein. The repertoire holds around 420,000 distinct CDR3 sequences, with around 15% as singletons. This clonotype has just a few counts. This specimen consisted of PBMCs, mostly from graft donor cells, obtained 360 days after TCRalphabeta/CD19-depleted stem cell transplant. The rearrangement links TRBV27 to TRBJ1-5; D may be TRBD1 (6 bases). The clonotype originates from a boy under two years old who had a stem cell transplant for Wiskott-Aldrich syndrome, so the T cells may come from the graft donor. In nucleotides, the CDR3 is TGTGCCAGCAGTTCGACAGGATCCTTACTTCAGCCCCAGCATTTT. Translating gives CASSSTGSLLQPQHF.